This T cell receptor (beta chain) was identified in a study of OX40 agonist ivuxolimab in advanced cancers. Overall study context: Every 2 weeks, patients received ivuxolimab intravenously, dosed at 0.01 to 10 mg/kg. Enrollees could have had prior anti-PD-1, anti-PD-L1 or anti-CTLA-4 therapy, which 40% to 45% had received.

Generated by immunoSEQ multiplex PCR, the TCRdb table keeps only in-frame clones and is missing some. The sample has 90,000 to 100,000 clones; around 85% are singletons. CDR3 size: 16 residues. Germline loops: CDR1 KGHSH, CDR2 LQKENI. The table lists this clone with a count of one. The germline gene is not matched at one end of the junction; a read error may be the cause. Other DNA sequences from this sample encode an identical CDR3 as well. The chain combines TRBV18 with TRBJ2-7; TRBD2 matches 11 bases. The sequencing used CD4+ or CD8+ T cells sorted from blood, collected in a trial of the OX40 agonist ivuxolimab. The TCR was taken from an adult with an advanced solid tumor such as melanoma, head and neck, liver or kidney cancer. The CDR3 sequence is CASSPTSGVPPYEQYF. DNA of the CDR3: TGTGCCAGCTCACCGACTAGCGGGGTCCCCCCCTACGAGCAATACTTC. The full variable domain, completed using reference TRBV18 and TRBJ2-7, is NAGVMQNPRHLVRRRGQEARLRCSPMKGHSHVYWYRQLPEEGLKFMVYLQKENIIDESGMPKERFSAEFPKEGPSILRIQQVVRGDSAAYFCASSPTSGVPPYEQYFGPGTRLTVT.